Given below is one T cell receptor beta chain in context. This specimen belongs to a study of blood T cell repertoires in COVID-19. On the study more broadly: Researchers got acute and convalescent COVID-19 samples from the United States, Italy and Spain.

The CDR3 totals 10 residues. The V end was cut by 8 bases, the J end by 8 bases, with 8 bases between. The germline V gene has CDR1 SEHNR and CDR2 FQNEAQ (reference sequence). Participants spanned ages about 18 to 100 years and resided in about two dozen US areas. Participant reports of clinical history set cohort assignment. Sequencing was performed with immunoSEQ multiplex PCR; in TCRdb, only in-frame clones are kept and a portion is missing. The profile shows roughly 360,000 clones, over 80% of them singletons. This chain joins TRBV7-9 and TRBJ2-3; TRBD2 is a possible D gene (5 bases). The specimen sequenced was PBMCs or T cells enriched from blood (not recorded which). The sequence was obtained from a woman between 50 and 59 years old who had recovered from COVID-19. CDR3 bases: TGTGCCAGCGTTGAGGGTACGCAGTATTTT. Encoded protein: CASVEGTQYF. Based on the CDR3 plus reference TRBV7-9 and TRBJ2-3, the full variable domain is DTGVSQNPRHKITKRGQNVTFRCDPISEHNRLYWYRQTLGQGPEFLTYFQNEAQLEKSRLLSDRFSAERPKGSFSTLEIQRTEQGDSAMYLCASVEGTQYFGPGTRLTVL.